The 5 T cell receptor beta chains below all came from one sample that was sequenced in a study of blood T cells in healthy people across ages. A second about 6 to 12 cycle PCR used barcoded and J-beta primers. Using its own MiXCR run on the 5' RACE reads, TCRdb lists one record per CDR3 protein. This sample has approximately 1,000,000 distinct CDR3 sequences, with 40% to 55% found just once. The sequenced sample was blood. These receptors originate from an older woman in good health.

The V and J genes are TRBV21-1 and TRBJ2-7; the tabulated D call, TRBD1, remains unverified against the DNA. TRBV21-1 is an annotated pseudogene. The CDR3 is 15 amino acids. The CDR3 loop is CASSKDATPSYEQYF. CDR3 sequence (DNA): TGTGCCAGCAGCAAAGATGCGACCCCTTCCTACGAGCAGTACTTC.

The CDR3: CASSFGLALTHYEQYF. CDR3 DNA sequence: TGTGCCAGCAGTTTTGGTCTTGCGTTAACCCACTACGAGCAGTACTTC. The chain couples TRBV12-3 or TRBV12-4 to TRBJ2-7; D ambiguous. V shed 3 bases and J shed 3 bases, with 18 bases lying between them. The CDR3 has 16 residues.

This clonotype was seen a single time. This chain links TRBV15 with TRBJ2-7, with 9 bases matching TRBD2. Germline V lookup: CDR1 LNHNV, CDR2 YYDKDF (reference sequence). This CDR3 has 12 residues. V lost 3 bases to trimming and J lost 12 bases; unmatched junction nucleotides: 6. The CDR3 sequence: CATSSAGGRLYF. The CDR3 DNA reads TGTGCCACCAGCAGTGCGGGAGGGCGTCTGTACTTC.

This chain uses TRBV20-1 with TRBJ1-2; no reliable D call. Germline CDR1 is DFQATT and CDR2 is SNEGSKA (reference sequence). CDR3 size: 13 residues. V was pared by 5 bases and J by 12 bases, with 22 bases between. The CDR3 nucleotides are TGCAGTGCTCCCACTGGGCTGAAGGAAGGCCACACCTTC. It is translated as CSAPTGLKEGHTF.

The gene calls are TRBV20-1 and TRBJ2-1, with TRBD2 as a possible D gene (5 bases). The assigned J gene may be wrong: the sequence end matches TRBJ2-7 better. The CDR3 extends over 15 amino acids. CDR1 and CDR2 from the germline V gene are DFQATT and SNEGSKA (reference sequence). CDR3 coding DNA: TGCAGTGCTAGTAGCGTGCCGAGCTCCTACAATGAGCAGTACTTC. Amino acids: CSASSVPSSYNEQYF.